This T cell receptor (beta chain) is from a study of blood T cell repertoires in COVID-19. Study summary: In each case, the material was cDNA or gDNA derived from T cells, B-cell-depleted T cells, or PBMCs.

Clones were sequenced by immunoSEQ multiplex PCR, and TCRdb holds only the in-frame ones, with some missing. The sample holds some 300,000 clones, 90% seen once. Clinical history as reported by participants underpinned cohort assignment. The sequenced material came from PBMCs or T cells enriched from blood (not recorded which). This TCR was sampled from a woman aged 25 to 39 who had been exposed to COVID-19.

The CDR3 protein is CASSLIGAEAFF. The CDR3 coding sequence is TGTGCCAGCAGTTTGATCGGGGCTGAAGCTTTCTTT. V is TRBV12-3 or TRBV12-4 and J is TRBJ1-1; D call uncertain. Trimming pared 3 bases from V and 6 bases from J, leaving 8 bases between. This CDR3 is 12 amino acids long.